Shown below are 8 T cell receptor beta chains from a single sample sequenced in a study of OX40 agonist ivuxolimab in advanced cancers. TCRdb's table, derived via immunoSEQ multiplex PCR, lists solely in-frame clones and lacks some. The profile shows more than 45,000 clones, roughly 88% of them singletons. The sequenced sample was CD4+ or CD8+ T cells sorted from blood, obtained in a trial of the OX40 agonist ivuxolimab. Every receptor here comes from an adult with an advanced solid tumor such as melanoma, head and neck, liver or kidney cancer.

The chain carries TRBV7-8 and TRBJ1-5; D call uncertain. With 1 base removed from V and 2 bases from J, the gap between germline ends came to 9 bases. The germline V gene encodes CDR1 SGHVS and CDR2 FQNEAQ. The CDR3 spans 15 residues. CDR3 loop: CASSLGGQGNQPQHF. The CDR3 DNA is TGTGCCAGCAGCTTAGGTGGCCAGGGCAATCAGCCCCAGCATTTT. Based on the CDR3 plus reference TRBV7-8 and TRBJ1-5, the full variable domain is GAGVSQSPRYKVAKRGQDVALRCDPISGHVSLFWYQQALGQGPEFLTYFQNEAQLDKSGLPSDRFFAERPEGSVSTLKIQRTQQEDSAVYLCASSLGGQGNQPQHFGDGTRLSIL.

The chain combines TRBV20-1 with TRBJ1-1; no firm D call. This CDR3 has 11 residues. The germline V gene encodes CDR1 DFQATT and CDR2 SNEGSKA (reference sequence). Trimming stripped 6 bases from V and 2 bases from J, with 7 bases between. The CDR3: CSAQYNTEAFF. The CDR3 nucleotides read TGCAGTGCCCAGTATAACACTGAAGCTTTCTTT.

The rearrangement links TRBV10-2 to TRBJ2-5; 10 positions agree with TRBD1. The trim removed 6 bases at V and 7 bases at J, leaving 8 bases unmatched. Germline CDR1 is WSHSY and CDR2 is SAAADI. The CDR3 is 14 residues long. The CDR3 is CASRKGQGDVTQYF. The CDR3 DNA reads TGCGCCAGCAGGAAAGGACAGGGGGACGTGACCCAGTACTTC.

The CDR3 DNA sequence: TGTGCCAGTAGTATAGGGCGGGCAGGGGATGGCTATGGCTACACCTTC. Protein sequence: CASSIGRAGDGYGYTF. V gene TRBV19 combines with J gene TRBJ1-2; tentative D call: TRBD1 (6 bases). CDR1 and CDR2 from the germline V gene are LNHDA and SQIVND (reference sequence). The CDR3 loop spans 16 amino acids. The V and J ends lost 1 base and 4 bases respectively, with 16 bases between them.

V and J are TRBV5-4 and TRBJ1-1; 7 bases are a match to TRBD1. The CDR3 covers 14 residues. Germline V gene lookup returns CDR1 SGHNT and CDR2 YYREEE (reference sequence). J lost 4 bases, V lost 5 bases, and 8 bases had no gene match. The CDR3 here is CASSKIQGSTEAFF. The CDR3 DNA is TGTGCCAGCAGTAAGATACAGGGGAGCACTGAAGCTTTCTTT. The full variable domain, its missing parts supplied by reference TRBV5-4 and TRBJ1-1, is ETGVTQSPTHLIKTRGQQVTLRCSSQSGHNTVSWYQQALGQGPQFIFQYYREEENGRGNFPPRFSGLQFPNYSSELNVNALELDDSALYLCASSKIQGSTEAFFGQGTRLTVV.

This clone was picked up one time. CDR3 in amino acids: CASSLEVGANYGYTF. CDR3 DNA sequence: TGTGCCAGCAGCTTGGAGGTTGGGGCTAACTATGGCTACACCTTC. This rearrangement joins TRBV5-4 to TRBJ1-2; D uncertain. The CDR3 is 15 residues long. The germline V gene encodes CDR1 SGHNT and CDR2 YYREEE (reference sequence). Trimming removed 0 bases from V and 0 bases from J, with 9 bases in between.

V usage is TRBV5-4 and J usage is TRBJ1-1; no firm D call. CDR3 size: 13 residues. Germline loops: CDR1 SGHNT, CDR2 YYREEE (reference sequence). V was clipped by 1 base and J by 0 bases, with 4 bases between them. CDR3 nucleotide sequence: TGTGCCAGCAGCTTGACACTGAACACTGAAGCTTTCTTT. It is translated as CASSLTLNTEAFF.

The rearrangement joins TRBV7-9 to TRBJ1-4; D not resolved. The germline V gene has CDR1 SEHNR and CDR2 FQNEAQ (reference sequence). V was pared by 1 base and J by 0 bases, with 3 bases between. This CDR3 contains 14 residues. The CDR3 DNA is TGTGCCAGCAGCTTAGTGTCAACTAATGAAAAACTGTTTTTT. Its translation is CASSLVSTNEKLFF.